Detailed here is one TCR beta chain. It lacks a known antigen. One base away there is no much larger clone; base qualities are not given. The data belong to a study of OX40 agonist ivuxolimab in advanced cancers. About the full investigation: The costimulatory receptor OX40 (CD134) was targeted by ivuxolimab, a fully human IgG2 agonistic monoclonal antibody. Intravenous ivuxolimab was administered to patients every 2 weeks at six dose levels: 0.01, 0.1, 0.3, 1.5, 3 and 10 mg/kg. Of the roughly 52 patients in dose escalation, 19 had hepatocellular carcinoma, some 15 had melanoma, 9 had renal cell carcinoma and 9 had head and neck cancer. In the dose-escalation cohort, over 65% of patients were male, and the mean age was approximately 60 years, with a range of about 23 to 90. Prior anti-PD-1, anti-PD-L1 or anti-CTLA-4 therapy was permitted, and roughly two fifths of dose-escalation patients had received checkpoint inhibitors. Three dose-escalation patients achieved partial responses, one with hepatocellular carcinoma and two with cutaneous melanoma. Peripheral TCRbeta sequencing was intended to test whether TCR sequence diversity was altered and clonal T-cell expansion was caused by ivuxolimab. The paper describes the monotherapy dose-escalation part (N ≈ 52 patients) of the phase I trial of ivuxolimab.

The trial excluded patients who had a history of autoimmune disease or who were on systemic immunosuppression. Peripheral blood for TCR sequencing was drawn from every dose cohort at baseline, at cycle 4 day 1 and at cycle 7 day 1. The samples were drawn from a first-in-human, open-label, multicenter phase I dose-escalation trial of ivuxolimab. Adults with locally advanced or metastatic head and neck squamous cell, hepatocellular, melanoma or renal cell carcinoma were enrolled in the trial. CD4+ and CD8+ T cells were sorted separately from peripheral blood before TCR sequencing. The CDR3 numbers 18 residues from cysteine through phenylalanine. Only the CDR3 region is kept as DNA, spanning 54 bases read in frame from base 1. Germline trimming: 5 bases from V, 5 bases from J; junction bases outside gene matches: 14. In the germline V gene (reference sequence), CDR1 corresponds to SEHNR and CDR2 to FQNEAQ.

For sequencing of the TCRbeta CDR3 region, genomic DNA was extracted from the sorted cells. TCRbeta CDR3 regions were sequenced using the immunoSEQ Assay. TCRdb took over this immuneACCESS table, retaining in-frame rearrangements with V and J assigned. Such tables are incomplete; in checked studies, under half of the missing clones stem from an unresolved V gene, and the remainder is unexplained. The sample contains fewer than 30,000 clones, roughly 92% of them found a single time. Over 8.5% of the sample rests with the top ten. Findings and caveats that apply to the study as a whole: Which antigens the clonally expanded peripheral T cells were specific for was not determined. Low levels of normalized T-cell clonal expansion were also seen in some patients who did not respond. Clonal expansion of both CD4+ and CD8+ blood T cells was observed from baseline to week 6 at doses 0.1 to 3.0 mg/kg. After ivuxolimab, more expanded clones were found on average in CD8+ T cells than in CD4+ T cells. In the 0.1-3.0 mg/kg groups, partial responders were among the patients with the lowest normalized peripheral clonal expansion, particularly in CD8+ T cells.

The starting material was CD4+ or CD8+ T cells sorted from blood, obtained in a trial of the OX40 agonist ivuxolimab. The sequence came from an adult with an advanced solid tumor such as melanoma, head and neck, liver or kidney cancer. The chain employs TRBV7-9 and TRBJ2-1; 11 bases in the junction line up with TRBD2. The nucleotides read TGTGCCAGCAGCCCGGGACTGATAGCGGGAGGGTCGGACAATGAGCAGTTCTTC. This is translated as CASSPGLIAGGSDNEQFF.